This T cell receptor beta chain is drawn from a study of shared clonotypes between healthy human individuals. Deep was the level used in running the assay. Assay used: immunoSEQ multiplex PCR; TCRdb lists only in-frame clones, some missing. The sample includes around 2,000,000 clones, 90% to 95% of them seen just once. Trimming pared 2 bases from V and 6 bases from J, leaving 24 bases between. This CDR3 spans 17 amino acids. Germline V gives CDR1 SGHRS, CDR2 YFSETQ. Naive CD8 cells lacked CD45RO and underwent positive selection for CCR7, leaving out terminally differentiated effector memory CD45RA+ cells.

The chain combines TRBV5-1 with TRBJ2-7; tentatively, D is TRBD1 or TRBD2 (5 bases each). The sequenced sample was naive CD8+ T cells from PBMCs. This clonotype originated in a man between 18 and 35 years old in good health. Some clones in this sample may be carry-over from other donors' samples. The CDR3 DNA sequence: TGCGCCAGCAGCTTCGAAGGTGACTACCCCCAAAGGGGCGAGCAGTACTTC. Translating gives CASSFEGDYPQRGEQYF.